The 9 T cell receptor beta chains listed next were all sequenced from one sample in a study of neoadjuvant anti-PD-1 for oral cavity cancer. Some clones are missing from TCRdb's copy, which holds only in-frame ones; the method was immunoSEQ multiplex PCR. The repertoire has about 32,000 clones, roughly 80% of them found once; the top ten carry almost 3.5%. Time point defined: after neoadjuvant nivolumab, at surgical resection. The sample here was PBMCs, taken after nivolumab (anti-PD-1) treatment. Source of these receptors: a person between 40 and 85 years old with oral cavity squamous cell carcinoma.

The chain carries TRBV6-1 and TRBJ1-2; no definite D call. Germline V gene lookup returns CDR1 MNHNS and CDR2 SASEGT. The V and J ends lost 6 bases and 2 bases respectively, with 13 bases between them. The CDR3 extends over 14 amino acids. The CDR3 region has the DNA TGTGCCAGCAGGACCCCAGGTTCAAACTATGGCTACACCTTC. This sequence encodes CASRTPGSNYGYTF.

The chain couples TRBV7-2 to TRBJ2-7; D may be TRBD1 (5 bases). V gave up 2 bases and J gave up 7 bases, with 15 bases separating them. Germline assignment: CDR1 SGHTA and CDR2 FQGNSA. The CDR3 runs to 14 residues. Written as DNA, the CDR3 is TGTGCCAGCAGCTTAAGCCGGCCATCAGGGGAGCAGTACTTC. Its translation: CASSLSRPSGEQYF.

The CDR3 coding sequence is TGCAGCGTTGTAGGAGCGGGGGGAGCCTACAATGAGCAGTTCTTC. This codes for CSVVGAGGAYNEQFF. The chain carries TRBV29-1 and TRBJ2-1, with 9 positions matching TRBD2. Germline V CDR1 and CDR2: SQVTM, ANQGSEA. V lost 4 bases to trimming and J lost 2 bases; unmatched junction nucleotides: 6. There are 15 residues in the CDR3.

The V and J genes are TRBV18 and TRBJ2-7, with 7 bases fitting TRBD2. This CDR3 is built from 14 residues. CDR1 and CDR2 from the germline V gene are KGHSH and LQKENI. Trimming removed 4 bases from V and 6 bases from J; junction bases left unmatched: 9. CDR3: CASSRNGREGEQYF. The CDR3, as DNA: TGTGCCAGCTCACGGAATGGGAGGGAAGGCGAGCAGTACTTC.

This chain connects TRBV11-2 to TRBJ2-7; no reliable D call. Germline CDR1 and CDR2: SGHAT and FQNNGV. V was cut by 7 bases and J by 1 base, with 5 bases left in between. The CDR3 sequence is 11 residues long. CDR3 in DNA: TGTGCCAGCACGGGTTCCTACGAGCAGTACTTC. It is translated as CASTGSYEQYF.

Only one count was recorded for this clone. The chain is built from TRBV11-3 and TRBJ2-3; 8 nucleotides match TRBD2. This CDR3 contains 13 residues. Germline V gives CDR1 SGHNT, CDR2 YENEEA. J lost 9 bases, V lost 4 bases, and 6 bases had no gene match. CDR3 sequence (DNA): TGTGCCAGCAGCTCAGCCCGGGAGGGGACGCAGTATTTT. Translating it yields CASSSAREGTQYF.

The genes are TRBV27 and TRBJ2-7; weak D call: TRBD1 (6 bases). Germline lookup yields CDR1 MNHEY and CDR2 SMNVEV (reference sequence). This CDR3 has 13 amino acids. Trimming removed 8 bases at V and 0 bases at J, with 11 bases between. The CDR3 nucleotides read TGTGCCAGCCAGAGACAGGACTCCTACGAGCAGTACTTC. As protein: CASQRQDSYEQYF.

The chain employs TRBV10-2 and TRBJ2-3; TRBD2 agrees at 7 bases. The germline CDR1 and CDR2 sequences are WSHSY and SAAADI. V lost 5 bases, J lost 2 bases, and 7 bases stayed unmatched. The CDR3 runs to 15 residues. The CDR3 protein is CASSYAGTNTDTQYF. CDR3 DNA sequence: TGCGCCAGCAGTTACGCCGGGACTAACACAGATACGCAGTATTTT.

The gene calls are TRBV18 and TRBJ2-1; no definite D call. The length of the CDR3 is 15 residues. Trimming took off 3 bases at V and 1 base at J, with 10 bases between the two ends. In germline, CDR1 is KGHSH, CDR2 LQKENI. CDR3 loop: CASSPQWASYNEQFF. The CDR3 DNA is TGTGCCAGCTCACCCCAGTGGGCGTCCTACAATGAGCAGTTCTTC.